This TCR beta chain was captured in a study of T cell repertoires in cytomegalovirus infection. Looking at the study overall: Indications came from public TCR beta signatures; they pointed to CMV infection and to a matching HLA type.

TCRdb independently ran MiXCR on the reads; one entry per CDR3 protein. The sample records 200,000 or so distinct CDR3 sequences, 35% to 45% being singletons. This clonotype was seen more than once but under ten times. Its antigen is unknown. Trimming took off 6 bases at V and 1 base at J, with 19 bases between the two ends. The germline V gene encodes CDR1 DFQATT and CDR2 SNEGSKA (reference sequence). The CDR3 length is 15 residues. This receptor was taken from a human donor in good health (CMV status not recorded). Some clones in this sample may be carry-over from other donors' samples. Sequences were derived from CD8+ T cells from cultured PBMCs, sampled from culture after CMV antigen stimulation. The chain carries TRBV20-1 and TRBJ2-7; D unresolved. The CDR3 sequence: CSALRSPIISYEQYF. CDR3 DNA: TGCAGTGCGTTAAGGAGTCCAATTATATCCTACGAGCAGTACTTC.